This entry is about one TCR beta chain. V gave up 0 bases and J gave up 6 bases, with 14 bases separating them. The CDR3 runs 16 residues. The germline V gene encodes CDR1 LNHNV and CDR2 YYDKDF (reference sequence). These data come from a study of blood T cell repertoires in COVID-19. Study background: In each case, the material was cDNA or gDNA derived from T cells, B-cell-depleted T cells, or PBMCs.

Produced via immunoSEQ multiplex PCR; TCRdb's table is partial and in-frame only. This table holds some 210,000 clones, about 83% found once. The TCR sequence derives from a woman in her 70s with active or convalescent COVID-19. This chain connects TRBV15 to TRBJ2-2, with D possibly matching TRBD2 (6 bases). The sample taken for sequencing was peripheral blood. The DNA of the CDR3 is TGTGCCACCAGCAGAGATCTTGCCGGGGACTCCGGGGAGCTGTTTTTT. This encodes CATSRDLAGDSGELFF.